The next 25 T cell receptor beta chains were all read from a single sample in a study of cytomegalovirus exposure and HLA in healthy donors. The primer mix had 60 Vbeta and 13 Jbeta primers. The data were produced by immunoSEQ multiplex PCR, yet TCRdb's version contains in-frame clones alone and is incomplete. This table has about 67,000 clones, 65% to 70% appearing once. The sequenced sample was PBMCs. These receptors were obtained from a woman aged 30 to 39 in good health and CMV-seronegative.

The chain couples TRBV6-7 to TRBJ2-3, with 8 bases lining up with TRBD2. TRBV6-7 is given ORF status, its function remaining uncertain. CDR3 length: 16 amino acids. The V gene end was trimmed by 3 bases and the J gene end by 5 bases; junction bases not matched to a gene: 10. Written as DNA, the CDR3 is TGTGCCAGCAGTTATTCGGGCGGGGGGCCTGGAGATACGCAGTATTTT. As protein: CASSYSGGGPGDTQYF.

The chain employs TRBV4-1 and TRBJ1-1; 7 bases agree with TRBD1. Germline V gene lookup returns CDR1 MGHRA and CDR2 YSYEKL. CDR3 length: 13 residues. V lost 3 bases and J lost 10; bases outside the gene matches: 8. The CDR3 DNA is TGCGCCAGCAGCCAGACAGGGAGACTCGGAGCTTTCTTT. It translates to CASSQTGRLGAFF.

The gene calls are TRBV6-1 and TRBJ2-7, with a possible D match to TRBD2 (5 bases). This CDR3 contains 15 residues. Trimming cost V 5 bases and J 3 bases, with 17 bases left between them. Germline-derived CDR1 and CDR2 are MNHNS and SASEGT. In DNA, the CDR3 is TGTGCCAGCAGTCCGAGGACTCGAGGACTCTACGAGCAGTACTTC. Its protein is CASSPRTRGLYEQYF.

This clone was seen more than once but under ten times. The genes are TRBV7-8 and TRBJ1-5; no firm D call. V lost 3 bases to trimming and J lost 3 bases, with 6 bases between them. CDR3 length: 13 amino acids. CDR1 and CDR2 (germline): SGHVS, FQNEAQ. In nucleotides, the CDR3 is TGTGCCAGCAGCTTCGGTCTCAATCAGCCCCAGCATTTT. Translation gives CASSFGLNQPQHF.

The V gene is TRBV28, the J gene TRBJ2-3; 7 bases are shared with TRBD2. This CDR3 comprises 17 residues. Germline V gives CDR1 MDHEN, CDR2 SYDVKM. V shed 5 bases and J 3 bases; nucleotides not matched to a gene: 14. The CDR3 sequence is CASSVLSGPGGTDTQYF. The DNA of the CDR3 is TGTGCCAGCAGTGTCCTTTCCGGGCCCGGGGGGACAGATACGCAGTATTTT.

This chain uses TRBV6-1 with TRBJ1-5, with 9 nucleotides matching TRBD1. J gave up 2 bases and V 6 bases, and 2 bases lay outside the gene matches. This CDR3 contains 14 residues. Germline assignment: CDR1 MNHNS and CDR2 SASEGT. The CDR3 DNA sequence: TGTGCCAGCAGATGGACAGGGGGCAATCAGCCCCAGCATTTT. Its protein is CASRWTGGNQPQHF.

The J gene is TRBJ2-5, the V gene TRBV29-1; 7 bases fit TRBD1. Germline V lookup: CDR1 SQVTM, CDR2 ANQGSEA. V was clipped by 7 bases and J by 4 bases; unmatched bases: 12. CDR3 length equals 14 residues. CDR3 loop: CSAADRVGRETQYF. The CDR3 DNA reads as TGCAGCGCCGCCGACAGGGTGGGTCGAGAGACCCAGTACTTC.

This clone came up a few times. The V call is TRBV4-2, the J call TRBJ1-4; 8 bases map to TRBD1. Unmatched junction bases numbered 4, after V lost 4 bases and J lost 0 bases. Germline CDR1 reads LGHNA; CDR2 reads YNFKEQ. The length of the CDR3 is 16 residues. CDR3 sequence reads: CASSPGQGATNEKLFF. CDR3 in DNA: TGTGCCAGCAGCCCCGGACAGGGTGCAACTAATGAAAAACTGTTTTTT.

As regards this clone: At one of its ends the junction is not consistent with the germline gene, which may arise from a read error. This chain connects TRBV6-5 to TRBJ1-6, with D tentatively TRBD1 (6 bases). CDR3 size: 15 residues. From germline, CDR1 is MNHEY and CDR2 SVGAGI. CDR3 DNA: TGTGCCAGCTTCCCAGGGGCCTCCCATAATTCACCCCTCCACTTT. This codes for CASFPGASHNSPLHF.

This chain connects TRBV7-8 to TRBJ2-7; possible D gene TRBD1, 5 bases. Deletions cut 5 bases from V and 1 base from J, with 12 bases between. The CDR3 runs 14 residues. Germline CDR1 SGHVS, CDR2 FQNEAQ. CDR3 DNA sequence: TGTGCCAGCAGCCCCCCGGACAATTCCTACGAGCAGTACTTC. It yields the protein CASSPPDNSYEQYF.

The J gene is TRBJ1-1, the V gene TRBV25-1; D is unclear. The CDR3 is 12 residues long. CDR1 is MGHDK and CDR2 is SYGVNS in the germline V gene. The V gene lost 8 bases and the J gene lost 5 bases, with 12 bases spanning the gap. For the CDR3, the DNA is TGTGCCAGCGGAGGAGATGGGACTGAAGCTTTCTTT. This encodes CASGGDGTEAFF.

J is TRBJ1-5 and V is TRBV4-2, with 9 nucleotides matching TRBD1. The V and J ends lost 1 base and 4 bases, in that order; junction bases with no gene match: 2. The CDR3 has 15 amino acids. The germline gives CDR1 LGHNA, CDR2 YNFKEQ. CDR3 sequence reads: CASSQGDRDNQPQHF. The DNA for the CDR3 is TGTGCCAGCAGCCAAGGGGACAGGGATAATCAGCCCCAGCATTTT.

This sequence joins TRBV6-1 and TRBJ1-2; no definite D call. Germline loops: CDR1 MNHNS, CDR2 SASEGT. The CDR3 loop spans 14 amino acids. Trimming left V 6 bases short and J 4 bases short, with 15 bases between. The CDR3 DNA follows: TGTGCCAGCAGCTCCCCACAGTCTATCTATGGCTACACCTTC. This sequence encodes CASSSPQSIYGYTF.

This sequence joins TRBV5-1 and TRBJ2-3; no clear D. Germline V gene lookup returns CDR1 SGHRS and CDR2 YFSETQ. The CDR3 has 15 residues. The germline V and J ends were trimmed by 0 bases and 0 bases, with 8 bases remaining between them. CDR3 DNA sequence: TGCGCCAGCAGCTTGGACACCCCTAGCACAGATACGCAGTATTTT. This codes for CASSLDTPSTDTQYF.

V gene TRBV9 combines with J gene TRBJ2-5, with TRBD1 matching over 8 bases. CDR1 and CDR2 (germline): SGDLS, YYNGEE. CDR3 length: 15 amino acids. V shed 3 bases and J 3 bases; nucleotides not matched to a gene: 7. The CDR3, as DNA: TGTGCCAGCAGCGACCCTGGACAGGGAGAAGAGACCCAGTACTTC. This encodes CASSDPGQGEETQYF.

This chain joins TRBV9 and TRBJ1-5; TRBD1 is a possible D gene (5 bases). Germline assignment: CDR1 SGDLS and CDR2 YYNGEE. CDR3 length equals 15 residues. V lost 3 bases, J lost 0 bases, and 10 bases lay in between. The CDR3: CASSATVYSNQPQHF. The CDR3 DNA is TGTGCCAGCAGCGCGACAGTTTATAGCAATCAGCCCCAGCATTTT.

This chain links TRBV9 with TRBJ2-3; TRBD2 agrees at 10 bases. V was clipped by 0 bases and J by 2 bases; unmatched bases: 6. Germline CDR1 and CDR2: SGDLS and YYNGEE. The CDR3 has 17 amino acids. CDR3 region: CASSVGSSGGATDTQYF. The DNA of the CDR3 is TGTGCCAGCAGCGTAGGGTCTAGCGGGGGTGCCACAGATACGCAGTATTTT.

This chain uses TRBV11-3 with TRBJ2-3; 9 bases agree with TRBD1. This CDR3 spans 13 amino acids. V lost 6 bases and J lost 4; bases outside the gene matches: 2. The germline V gene has CDR1 SGHNT and CDR2 YENEEA. The CDR3 sequence is CASSRTGADTQYF. CDR3 nucleotides: TGTGCCAGCAGTAGGACAGGGGCAGATACGCAGTATTTT.

The V call is TRBV11-2, the J call TRBJ2-7; 9 bases line up with TRBD1. The CDR3 has 15 residues. V lost 1 base and J lost 4; bases outside the gene matches: 5. CDR1 SGHAT and CDR2 FQNNGV come from the germline V gene. The CDR3 reads CASSLVQGASYEQYF. The CDR3 DNA sequence: TGTGCCAGCAGCTTAGTACAGGGGGCGTCTTACGAGCAGTACTTC.

The chain combines TRBV2 with TRBJ2-2, with no clear D. This CDR3 contains 14 residues. CDR1 is SNHLY and CDR2 is FYNNEI in the germline V gene. Trimming removed 5 bases at V and 5 bases at J, with 12 bases between. The CDR3 loop is CASSQFRGTGELFF. The CDR3 coding sequence is TGTGCCAGCAGTCAGTTTCGAGGTACCGGGGAGCTGTTTTTT.

The V call is TRBV11-3, the J call TRBJ2-7; maybe TRBD2 (5 bases). This CDR3 is 14 amino acids long. Germline values: CDR1 SGHNT, CDR2 YENEEA. Deletions cut 2 bases from V and 1 base from J, with 9 bases between. CDR3 nucleotide sequence: TGTGCCAGCAGCTTATTTGGCGGGTCCTACGAGCAGTACTTC. Protein product: CASSLFGGSYEQYF.

The chain is built from TRBV4-2 and TRBJ2-3, with 15 bases matching TRBD2. This CDR3 has 17 amino acids. Germline CDR1 and CDR2: LGHNA and YNFKEQ. The junction had 5 bases not matched to a gene; V was cut back by 4 bases and J by 3 bases. CDR3 region: CASSLGLAGGGTDTQYF. The CDR3 DNA reads as TGTGCCAGCAGCCTGGGACTAGCGGGGGGAGGGACAGATACGCAGTATTTT.

This chain connects TRBV6-1 to TRBJ2-5; tentatively, D is TRBD1 (6 bases). CDR1 and CDR2 from the germline V gene are MNHNS and SASEGT. V was pared by 5 bases and J by 2 bases, with 12 bases between. The CDR3 loop spans 14 amino acids. The CDR3, as DNA: TGTGCCAGCAGTTCCGTTGACAGGCAAGAGACCCAGTACTTC. As protein: CASSSVDRQETQYF.

This chain links TRBV18 with TRBJ2-2, with 7 bases identical to TRBD1. Germline CDR1 KGHSH, CDR2 LQKENI. After removal of 4 bases from V and 4 bases from J, the junction contained 3 bases not matched to a gene. The CDR3 runs to 14 residues. CDR3 sequence (DNA): TGTGCCAGCTCACGGCCAGGGGGCACCGGGGAGCTGTTTTTT. It codes for CASSRPGGTGELFF.

This clone was counted only a few times. This chain connects TRBV6-1 to TRBJ1-1, with D unresolved. V lost 1 base to trimming and J lost 5 bases, with 14 bases between them. CDR1 is MNHNS, CDR2 SASEGT, per germline. The CDR3 loop spans 15 amino acids. The CDR3 DNA reads as TGTGCCAGCAGTGAAGGGGTCGCAGAGGTTACTGAAGCTTTCTTT. Its translation is CASSEGVAEVTEAFF.